The sequence of this TCR beta chain was determined in a study of CD8 T cells in ankylosing spondylitis. Study results and limitations: Matched ankylosing spondylitis synovial fluid reportedly contained a significantly enriched population of disease-linked clones.

This clonotype came up many times. Its matching antigen is unknown. The CDR3 runs 14 residues. V was clipped by 0 bases and J by 7 bases; unmatched bases: 6. Germline values: CDR1 SQVTM, CDR2 ANQGSEA. Libraries of TCR beta came from quantitative 5'-RACE with molecular barcodes. One entry per CDR3 protein results from TCRdb running MiXCR on the 5' RACE reads. The repertoire holds some 250,000 distinct CDR3 sequences, under 30% seen once, with more than 0.6% in the top ten. Sequences were obtained from blood, either unsorted or a sorted T cell fraction (not recorded which). The chain recombines TRBV29-1 with TRBJ1-2; TRBD1 matches 9 bases. This clonotype was obtained from a male donor with ankylosing spondylitis or in good health (not recorded which). The CDR3 loop is CSVEDKGTGTGYTF. The DNA of the CDR3 is TGCAGCGTTGAAGATAAGGGGACAGGGACTGGCTACACCTTC.